What follows describes a single T cell receptor beta chain. This CDR3 comprises 15 residues. Germline CDR1 is SGHKS and CDR2 is YYEKEE (reference sequence). Germline trimming cut 5 bases from V and 3 bases from J; bases unmatched to any gene: 8. This entry belongs to a study of T cell changes during pregnancy in multiple sclerosis. The protocol was immunoSEQ multiplex PCR, while the TCRdb copy is restricted to in-frame clones and leaves out a portion. The sample carries tens of thousands of clones, roughly nine tenths recorded once. V is TRBV5-5 and J is TRBJ2-7; 10 nucleotides align to TRBD1. The TCR sequence derives from a female donor with multiple sclerosis, enrolled in a pregnancy study. Specimen: peripheral blood, collected in the third trimester of pregnancy. The CDR3: CASSTPGQGRYEQYF. As DNA, the CDR3 is TGTGCCAGCAGTACACCGGGACAGGGGCGCTACGAGCAGTACTTC.